These 20 T cell receptor beta chains originate from one sample sequenced in a study of tumor-infiltrating lymphocytes in localized non-small cell lung cancer. Assay used: immunoSEQ multiplex PCR; TCRdb lists only in-frame clones, some missing. The sample lists approximately 17,000 clones; over 70% were seen once. The sequencing input was lung tumor tissue. The source is a human donor with non-small cell lung cancer.

The genes are TRBV29-1 and TRBJ2-7; 7 bases match TRBD2. The CDR3 has 14 amino acids. V lost 3 bases and J lost 6; bases outside the gene matches: 11. The germline V gene encodes CDR1 SQVTM and CDR2 ANQGSEA. CDR3 sequence (DNA): TGCAGCGTTGACCCGGGGGGAATTGGGCTCGAGCAGTACTTC. Its protein product is CSVDPGGIGLEQYF.

This clone was picked up a small number of times. The chain combines TRBV6-1 with TRBJ2-4, with D possibly being TRBD1 (5 bases). The CDR3 contains 14 residues. Trimming shortened V by 1 base and J by 6 bases, and 10 bases separated the two germline ends. The germline V gene encodes CDR1 MNHNS and CDR2 SASEGT. The CDR3: CASSEGRQLNIQYF. In DNA form, the CDR3 reads TGTGCCAGCAGTGAAGGGAGACAGTTAAACATTCAGTACTTC.

The chain recombines TRBV6-5 with TRBJ2-2, with a weak D call TRBD1 (6 bases). With 6 bases removed from V and 6 bases from J, the gap between germline ends came to 14 bases. Germline loops: CDR1 MNHEY, CDR2 SVGAGI. The CDR3 spans 14 residues. In nucleotides, the CDR3 is TGTGCCAGCAGCTCTCAACAGGGCTCCGGGGAGCTGTTTTTT. This codes for CASSSQQGSGELFF.

This clone was seen a few times. This rearrangement joins TRBV28 to TRBJ1-5; a possible D gene is TRBD1 (5 bases). The V end lost 2 bases, the J end lost 0 bases, and 11 bases lay between the germline ends. Germline CDR1 MDHEN, CDR2 SYDVKM. CDR3 length: 16 amino acids. The CDR3 region is CASSLAGWASNQPQHF. DNA for the CDR3: TGTGCCAGCAGTTTAGCAGGGTGGGCTAGCAATCAGCCCCAGCATTTT.

V gene TRBV30 combines with J gene TRBJ2-7; D unresolved. CDR3 length: 12 residues. Trimming took off 5 bases at V and 3 bases at J, with 11 bases between the two ends. Germline CDR1 reads GTSNPN; CDR2 reads SVGIG (reference sequence). The DNA of the CDR3 is TGTGCCTGGTCCTCAAACTTCTACGAGCAGTACTTC. Amino acid sequence: CAWSSNFYEQYF.

CDR3 DNA sequence: TGTGCCAGCAACCGCCAGCGGGGGTCACAAGAGACCCAGTACTTC. It yields the protein CASNRQRGSQETQYF. The rearrangement joins TRBV5-8 to TRBJ2-5, with 8 bases aligning to TRBD2. V shed 6 bases, J shed 2 bases, and the junction held 9 bases outside the gene matches. CDR1 is SGHTS, CDR2 YDEGEE, per germline. The CDR3 contains 15 residues. The variable domain in full, with the rest retrieved from reference TRBV5-8 and TRBJ2-5, is EAGVTQSPTHLIKTRGQQATLRCSPISGHTSVYWYQQALGLGLQFLLWYDEGEERNRGNFPPRFSGRQFPNYSSELNVNALELEDSALYLCASNRQRGSQETQYFGPGTRLLVL.

This clone has more than one count but fewer than ten. The V call is TRBV23-1, the J call TRBJ1-5; D call uncertain. TRBV23-1 is flagged as an ORF with uncertain function. Trimming took 2 bases from V and 5 from J, leaving 13 bases between them. The CDR3 loop spans 15 amino acids. The CDR3 region is CASSQKVYGHQPQHF. The DNA of the CDR3 is TGCGCCAGCAGTCAAAAGGTATACGGTCATCAGCCCCAGCATTTT.

The chain is built from TRBV5-1 and TRBJ1-2, with D perhaps TRBD1 (6 bases). The CDR3 covers 12 residues. Trimming stripped 3 bases from V and 4 bases from J, with 7 bases between. Germline V lookup: CDR1 SGHRS, CDR2 YFSETQ. The CDR3 coding sequence is TGCGCCAGCAGCTCGGACAGCTATGGCTACACCTTC. It translates to CASSSDSYGYTF.

This clone was detected once. The chain employs TRBV7-2 and TRBJ2-7; 13 positions agree with TRBD2. Germline assignment: CDR1 SGHTA and CDR2 FQGNSA. The CDR3 consists of 18 residues. Trimming removed 5 bases from V and 3 bases from J; junction bases left unmatched: 13. The CDR3 protein is CASSPGTSGTHYHYEQYF. In nucleotides, the CDR3 is TGTGCCAGCAGCCCCGGGACTAGCGGGACTCACTACCACTACGAGCAGTACTTC.

This chain uses TRBV4-3 with TRBJ1-4; D call uncertain. CDR1 is LGHNA, CDR2 YSLEER, per germline. The CDR3 length is 16 residues. V gave up 1 base and J gave up 7 bases, with 16 bases separating them. The CDR3 reads CASSQGPSRWGEKLFF. CDR3 sequence (DNA): TGCGCCAGCAGCCAAGGGCCCTCGCGCTGGGGTGAAAAACTGTTTTTT.

The chain couples TRBV19 to TRBJ2-1; D might be TRBD1 (6 bases). Trimming took 8 bases from V and 4 from J, leaving 9 bases between them. Germline CDR1 is LNHDA and CDR2 is SQIVND (reference sequence). This CDR3 is 12 amino acids long. The CDR3 region has the DNA TGTGCCAGTGCAGGGGTTTACAATGAGCAGTTCTTC. Protein sequence: CASAGVYNEQFF.

This clone has a single count. The CDR3 is CASSPRQPSSYEQYF. The CDR3 region has the DNA TGTGCCAGCAGTCCTCGTCAGCCCAGCTCCTACGAGCAGTACTTC. This chain links TRBV6-5 with TRBJ2-7; no reliable D call. The germline gives CDR1 MNHEY, CDR2 SVGAGI. Trimming left V 5 bases short and J 0 bases short, with 14 bases between. The CDR3 extends over 15 amino acids.

CDR3 nucleotide sequence: TGCGCCAGCAGCTTGGACGGCGGGAATCAGCCCCAGCATTTT. Its protein is CASSLDGGNQPQHF. The chain carries TRBV5-1 and TRBJ1-5, with D uncertain. The CDR3 runs to 14 residues. CDR1 and CDR2 from the germline V gene are SGHRS and YFSETQ. V lost 0 bases and J lost 4, with 8 bases in between. Full variable domain (outside the CDR3, taken from reference TRBV5-1 and TRBJ1-5): KAGVTQTPRYLIKTRGQQVTLSCSPISGHRSVSWYQQTPGQGLQFLFEYFSETQRNKGNFPGRFSGRQFSNSRSEMNVSTLELGDSALYLCASSLDGGNQPQHFGDGTRLSIL.

The chain has TRBV4-3 and TRBJ2-7; 9 bases align to TRBD2. This CDR3 comprises 15 residues. V gave up 0 bases and J gave up 3 bases; unmatched junction bases: 3. Germline values: CDR1 LGHNA, CDR2 YSLEER. The chain's CDR3 is CASSQDPAGGYEQYF. The CDR3, as DNA: TGCGCCAGCAGCCAAGACCCAGCGGGAGGCTACGAGCAGTACTTC.

This clone was counted a few times. The J gene is TRBJ1-6, the V gene TRBV30; D is possibly TRBD1 (6 bases). This CDR3 is 14 amino acids long. Germline lookup yields CDR1 GTSNPN and CDR2 SVGIG (reference sequence). The ends were cut back, 1 base at V and 10 bases at J, with 14 bases in the middle. CDR3 sequence reads: CAWSGTGGSSPLHF. Written as DNA, the CDR3 is TGTGCCTGGAGTGGAACCGGGGGCAGCTCACCCCTCCACTTT.

This clone has only a few counts. The chain combines TRBV7-6 with TRBJ1-6, with D perhaps TRBD1 (5 bases). Trimming pared 3 bases from V and 13 bases from J, leaving 7 bases between. CDR3 length: 11 residues. Per germline, CDR1 SGHVS and CDR2 FNYEAQ. The CDR3 here is CASSFRGPLHF. CDR3 in DNA: TGTGCCAGCAGCTTCCGGGGGCCCCTCCACTTT.

This chain joins TRBV4-1 and TRBJ2-4; D is unclear. This CDR3 is 17 amino acids long. V lost 4 bases and J lost 0, with 16 bases in between. Germline V lookup: CDR1 MGHRA, CDR2 YSYEKL. The CDR3 loop reads CASSREGSNLAKNIQYF. The CDR3, as DNA: TGCGCCAGCAGCCGAGAAGGGTCGAATCTAGCCAAAAACATTCAGTACTTC.

This chain uses TRBV11-2 with TRBJ2-2, with 8 bases lining up with TRBD1. The V segment lost 7 bases and the J segment 4 bases; nucleotides outside the gene matches: 11. Germline lookup yields CDR1 SGHAT and CDR2 FQNNGV. The CDR3 loop spans 16 amino acids. The CDR3 spells CASIPNGQGSTGELFF. The DNA for the CDR3 is TGTGCCAGCATCCCGAATGGACAGGGAAGCACCGGGGAGCTGTTTTTT. Filled out from reference TRBV11-2 and TRBJ2-2, the complete variable domain reads EAGVAQSPRYKIIEKRQSVAFWCNPISGHATLYWYQQILGQGPKLLIQFQNNGVVDDSQLPKDRFSAERLKGVDSTLKIQPAKLEDSAVYLCASIPNGQGSTGELFFGEGSRLTVL.

J is TRBJ2-1 and V is TRBV7-3; D gene unclear. The CDR3 is 15 residues long. Germline CDR1 SGHTA, CDR2 FQGTGA. Trimming left V 2 bases short and J 3 bases short, with 11 bases between. Here the CDR3 reads CASSLGDQSYNEQFF. The CDR3 nucleotides are TGTGCCAGCAGCTTAGGGGATCAGAGCTACAATGAGCAGTTCTTC.

The J gene is TRBJ1-3, the V gene TRBV5-1, with 7 positions matching TRBD1. The CDR3 has 17 residues. Germline V CDR1 and CDR2: SGHRS, YFSETQ. The junction had 11 bases not matched to a gene; V was cut back by 4 bases and J by 1 base. The CDR3 sequence is CASSPRAGGRSGNTIYF. The CDR3 DNA is TGCGCCAGCAGCCCGCGGGCAGGGGGACGGTCTGGAAACACCATATATTTT.